This TCR beta chain was recorded in a study of shared clonotypes between healthy human individuals. A remark on this clone: The antigen is not known.

Only in-frame clones appear in the TCRdb table, and some are missing; sequencing was by immunoSEQ multiplex PCR. The sample consists of about 580,000 clones, about 98% of them appearing once. Positive CCR7 selection of CD45RO-negative cells yielded the naive CD8 cells, and terminally differentiated effector memory CD45RA+ cells were excluded. Study outcomes and limitations: The study generally estimated greater richness for naive than memory subsets. Non-shared clonotypes were found to have lower generation probabilities than the clonotypes that were shared by all four of the sorted-subset donors.

The CDR3 is 16 amino acids. The germline CDR1 and CDR2 sequences are KGHSH and LQKENI. The V end lost 3 bases, the J end lost 6 bases, and 20 bases lay between the germline ends. The sequence was collected from a man aged 25 to 45 in good health. This sequence joins TRBV18 and TRBJ1-1; maybe TRBD1 (6 bases). Sequencing used naive CD8+ T cells sorted from blood. The CDR3 DNA reads TGTGCCAGCTCACCCCCGGGGAGCAGGGGTAAATCTGAAGCTTTCTTT. Its translation: CASSPPGSRGKSEAFF.